This TCR beta chain was retrieved from a study of blood T cell repertoires in COVID-19. About the study: From T cells, B-cell-depleted T cells, or PBMCs came the material, which was cDNA or gDNA.

The method was immunoSEQ multiplex PCR; TCRdb's version includes in-frame clones alone and lacks a portion of them. The sample lists about 280,000 clones, 75% to 90% seen once, with 4.1% in the top ten. The V and J ends lost 2 bases and 5 bases respectively, with 7 bases between them. The CDR3 length is 13 residues. This receptor was identified in a woman aged 30 to 39 with acute COVID-19. Sequenced input: PBMCs or T cells enriched from blood (not recorded which). The rearrangement joins TRBV12-3 or TRBV12-4 to TRBJ1-5, with D hard to call. The CDR3 loop reads CASSLPPDQPQHF. The CDR3 nucleotides read TGTGCCAGCAGTTTACCCCCAGATCAGCCCCAGCATTTT.